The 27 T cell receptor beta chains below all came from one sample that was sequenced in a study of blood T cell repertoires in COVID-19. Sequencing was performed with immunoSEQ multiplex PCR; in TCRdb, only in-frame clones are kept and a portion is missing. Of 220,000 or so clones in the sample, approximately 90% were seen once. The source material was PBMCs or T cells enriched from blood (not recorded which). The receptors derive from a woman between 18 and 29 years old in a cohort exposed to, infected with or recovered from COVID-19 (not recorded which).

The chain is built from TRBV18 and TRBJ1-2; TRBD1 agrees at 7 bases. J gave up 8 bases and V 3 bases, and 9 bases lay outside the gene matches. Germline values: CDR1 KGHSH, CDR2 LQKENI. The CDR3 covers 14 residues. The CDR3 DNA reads TGTGCCAGCTCACCGGAGGGGGCGACGGGGGGCTACACCTTC. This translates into CASSPEGATGGYTF.

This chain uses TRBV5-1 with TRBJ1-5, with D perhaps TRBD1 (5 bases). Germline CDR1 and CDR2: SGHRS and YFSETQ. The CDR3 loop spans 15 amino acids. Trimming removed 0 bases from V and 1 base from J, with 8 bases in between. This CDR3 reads CASSLEGLSNQPQHF. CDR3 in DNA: TGCGCCAGCAGCTTGGAGGGACTAAGCAATCAGCCCCAGCATTTT.

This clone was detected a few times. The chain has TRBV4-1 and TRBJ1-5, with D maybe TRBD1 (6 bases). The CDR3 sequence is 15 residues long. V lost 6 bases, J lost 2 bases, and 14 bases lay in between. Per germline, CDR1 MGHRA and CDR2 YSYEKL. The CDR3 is CASRGSGEGNQPQHF. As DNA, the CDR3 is TGCGCCAGCAGAGGTTCAGGGGAAGGCAATCAGCCCCAGCATTTT.

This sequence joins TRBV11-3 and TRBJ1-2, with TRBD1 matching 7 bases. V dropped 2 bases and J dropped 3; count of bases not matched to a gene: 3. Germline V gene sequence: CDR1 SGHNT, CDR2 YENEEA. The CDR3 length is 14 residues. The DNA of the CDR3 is TGTGCCAGCAGCTTAAATGACAGGGACTATGGCTACACCTTC. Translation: CASSLNDRDYGYTF.

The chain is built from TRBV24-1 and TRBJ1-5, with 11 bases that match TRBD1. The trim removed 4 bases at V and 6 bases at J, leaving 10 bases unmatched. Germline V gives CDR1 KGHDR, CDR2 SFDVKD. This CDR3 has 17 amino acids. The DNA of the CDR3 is TGTGCCACCAGTGAAGACGCGGACAGGGGGCGTCGTCAGCCCCAGCATTTT. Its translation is CATSEDADRGRRQPQHF.

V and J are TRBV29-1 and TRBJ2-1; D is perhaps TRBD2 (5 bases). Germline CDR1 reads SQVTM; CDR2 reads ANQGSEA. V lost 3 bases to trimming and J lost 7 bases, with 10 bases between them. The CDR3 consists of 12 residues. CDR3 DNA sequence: TGCAGCGTTGATGAGGGTAGAAATGAGCAGTTCTTC. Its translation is CSVDEGRNEQFF.

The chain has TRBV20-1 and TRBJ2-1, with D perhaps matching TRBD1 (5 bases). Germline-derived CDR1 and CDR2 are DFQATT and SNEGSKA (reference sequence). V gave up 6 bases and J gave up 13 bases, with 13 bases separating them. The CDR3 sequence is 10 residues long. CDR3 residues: CSAPGRDQFF. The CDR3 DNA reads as TGCAGTGCCCCCGGCAGGGATCAGTTCTTC.

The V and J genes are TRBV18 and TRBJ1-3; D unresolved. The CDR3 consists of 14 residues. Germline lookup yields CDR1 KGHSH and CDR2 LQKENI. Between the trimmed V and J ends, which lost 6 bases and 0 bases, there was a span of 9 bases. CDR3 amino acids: CASSPADSGNTIYF. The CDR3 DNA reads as TGTGCCAGCTCCCCCGCGGACTCTGGAAACACCATATATTTT.

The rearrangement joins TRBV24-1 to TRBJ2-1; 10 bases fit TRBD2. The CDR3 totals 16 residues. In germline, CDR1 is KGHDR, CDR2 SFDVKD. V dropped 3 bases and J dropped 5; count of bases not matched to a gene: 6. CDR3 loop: CATSDPGLAYNNEQFF. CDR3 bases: TGTGCCACCAGTGATCCGGGACTAGCGTACAACAATGAGCAGTTCTTC.

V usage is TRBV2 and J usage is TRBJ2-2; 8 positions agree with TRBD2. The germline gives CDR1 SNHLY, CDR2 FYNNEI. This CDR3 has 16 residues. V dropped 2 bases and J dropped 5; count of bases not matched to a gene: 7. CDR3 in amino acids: CASSEWASGPTGELFF. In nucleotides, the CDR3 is TGTGCCAGCAGTGAATGGGCTAGCGGGCCTACCGGGGAGCTGTTTTTT.

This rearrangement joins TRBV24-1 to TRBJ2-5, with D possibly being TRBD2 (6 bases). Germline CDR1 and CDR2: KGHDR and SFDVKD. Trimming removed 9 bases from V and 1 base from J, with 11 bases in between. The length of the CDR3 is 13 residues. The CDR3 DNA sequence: TGTGCCACCGGCGGGGTCTCCCAAGAGACCCAGTACTTC. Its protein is CATGGVSQETQYF.

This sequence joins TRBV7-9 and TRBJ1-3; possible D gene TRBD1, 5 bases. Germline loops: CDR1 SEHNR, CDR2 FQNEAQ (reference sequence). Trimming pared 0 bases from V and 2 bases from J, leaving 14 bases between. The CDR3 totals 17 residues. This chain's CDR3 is CASSLAGVDSPGNTIYF. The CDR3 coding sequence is TGTGCCAGCAGCTTAGCAGGGGTCGACAGTCCTGGAAACACCATATATTTT.

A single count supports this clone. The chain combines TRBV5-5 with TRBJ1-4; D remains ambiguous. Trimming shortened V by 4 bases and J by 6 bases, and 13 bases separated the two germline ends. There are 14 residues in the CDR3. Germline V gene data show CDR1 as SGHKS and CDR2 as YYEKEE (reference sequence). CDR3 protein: CASSPSVVDEKLFF. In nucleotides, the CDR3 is TGTGCCAGCAGCCCCTCCGTAGTGGATGAAAAACTGTTTTTT. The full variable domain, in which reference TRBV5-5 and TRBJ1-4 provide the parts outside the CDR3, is DAGVTQSPTHLIKTRGQQVTLRCSPISGHKSVSWYQQVLGQGPQFIFQYYEKEERGRGNFPDRFSARQFPNYSSELNVNALLLGDSALYLCASSPSVVDEKLFFGSGTQLSVL.

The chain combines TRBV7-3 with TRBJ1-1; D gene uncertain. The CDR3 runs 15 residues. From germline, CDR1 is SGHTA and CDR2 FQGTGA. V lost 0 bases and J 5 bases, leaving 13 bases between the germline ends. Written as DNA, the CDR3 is TGTGCCAGCAGCTTAACGGGCGGGGAGGGAACTGAAGCTTTCTTT. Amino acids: CASSLTGGEGTEAFF.

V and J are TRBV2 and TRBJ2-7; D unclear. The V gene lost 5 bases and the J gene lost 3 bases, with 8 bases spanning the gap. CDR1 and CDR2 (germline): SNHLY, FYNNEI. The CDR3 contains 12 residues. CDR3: CASSTTVYEQYF. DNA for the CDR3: TGTGCCAGCAGTACCACAGTCTACGAGCAGTACTTC. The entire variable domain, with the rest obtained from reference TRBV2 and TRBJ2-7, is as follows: EPEVTQTPSHQVTQMGQEVILRCVPISNHLYFYWYRQILGQKVEFLVSFYNNEISEKSEIFDDQFSVERPDGSNFTLKIRSTKLEDSAMYFCASSTTVYEQYFGPGTRLTVT.

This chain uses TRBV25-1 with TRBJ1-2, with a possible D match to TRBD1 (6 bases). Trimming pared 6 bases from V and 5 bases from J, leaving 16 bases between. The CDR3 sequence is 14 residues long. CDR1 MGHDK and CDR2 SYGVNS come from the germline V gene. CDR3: CASRFLDSLYGYTF. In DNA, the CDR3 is TGTGCCAGCAGATTTTTGGACAGCTTGTATGGCTACACCTTC.

Here the CDR3 DNA reads TGCAGCGTTGGGCGACAGGGCCGGGAGCTGTTTTTT. Translated: CSVGRQGRELFF. The chain combines TRBV29-1 with TRBJ2-2; 7 nucleotides align to TRBD1. There are 12 residues in the CDR3. Germline V CDR1 and CDR2: SQVTM, ANQGSEA. V shed 4 bases and J 9 bases; nucleotides not matched to a gene: 5.

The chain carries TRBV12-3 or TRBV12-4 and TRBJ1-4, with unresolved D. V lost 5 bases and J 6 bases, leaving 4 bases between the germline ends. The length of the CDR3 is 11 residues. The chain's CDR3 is CASSPDEKLFF. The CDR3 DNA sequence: TGTGCCAGCAGTCCGGATGAAAAACTGTTTTTT.

For the CDR3, the DNA is TGTGCCAGTAGTACCGCACGGGACAGCCAGTTCTCTGGAAACACCATATATTTT. It specifies CASSTARDSQFSGNTIYF. V usage is TRBV19 and J usage is TRBJ1-3; 7 bases map to TRBD1. Germline lookup yields CDR1 LNHDA and CDR2 SQIVND (reference sequence). Germline trimming cut 4 bases from V and 0 bases from J; bases unmatched to any gene: 12. The CDR3 sequence is 18 residues long.

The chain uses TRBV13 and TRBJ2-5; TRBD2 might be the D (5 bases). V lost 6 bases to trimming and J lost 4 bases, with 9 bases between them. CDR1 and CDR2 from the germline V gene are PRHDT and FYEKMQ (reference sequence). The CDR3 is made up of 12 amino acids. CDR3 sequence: CASSRTPETQYF. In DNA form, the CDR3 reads TGTGCCAGCAGTCGGACTCCAGAGACCCAGTACTTC.

This CDR3 reads CATRRDRGRTDTQYF. CDR3 DNA: TGTGCCACCAGAAGGGACAGGGGGCGCACAGATACGCAGTATTTT. The rearrangement links TRBV24-1 to TRBJ2-3; 12 nucleotides match TRBD1. This CDR3 has 15 residues. From germline, CDR1 is KGHDR and CDR2 SFDVKD. The trim removed 7 bases at V and 1 base at J, leaving 2 bases unmatched.

The CDR3 sequence: CASSSDSYNEQFF. In nucleotides, the CDR3 is TGTGCCAGCAGTTCAGACAGTTACAATGAGCAGTTCTTC. The V and J genes are TRBV12-3 or TRBV12-4 and TRBJ2-1; possible D gene TRBD1, 5 bases. V was shortened by 4 bases and J by 4 bases, with 8 bases between the two germline ends. The CDR3 spans 13 residues.

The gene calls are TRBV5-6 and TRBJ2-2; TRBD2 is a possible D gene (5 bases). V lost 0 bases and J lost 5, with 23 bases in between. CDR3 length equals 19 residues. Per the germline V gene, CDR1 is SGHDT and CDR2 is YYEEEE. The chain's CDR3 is CASSLAPYYSDFRTGELFF. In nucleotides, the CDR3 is TGTGCCAGCAGCTTGGCCCCCTATTATTCGGACTTTAGGACCGGGGAGCTGTTTTTT.

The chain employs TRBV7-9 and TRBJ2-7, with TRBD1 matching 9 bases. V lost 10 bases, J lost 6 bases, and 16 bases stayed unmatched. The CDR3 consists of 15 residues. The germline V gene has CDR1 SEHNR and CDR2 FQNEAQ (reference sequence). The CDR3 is CATARDRVLLGEQYF. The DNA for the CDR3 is TGTGCCACCGCCCGGGACAGGGTTTTGCTCGGCGAGCAGTACTTC.

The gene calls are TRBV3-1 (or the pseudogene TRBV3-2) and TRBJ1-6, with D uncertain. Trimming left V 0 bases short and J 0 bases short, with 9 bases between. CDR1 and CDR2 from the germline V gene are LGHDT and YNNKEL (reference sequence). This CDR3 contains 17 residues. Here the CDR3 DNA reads TGTGCCAGCAGCCAAGATTTACAGAGCTCCTATAATTCACCCCTCCACTTT. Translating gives CASSQDLQSSYNSPLHF.

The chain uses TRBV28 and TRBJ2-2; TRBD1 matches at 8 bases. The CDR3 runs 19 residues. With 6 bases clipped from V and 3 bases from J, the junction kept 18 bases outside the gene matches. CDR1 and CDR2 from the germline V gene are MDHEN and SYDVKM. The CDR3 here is CASSLQQTGVGYDTGELFF. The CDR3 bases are TGTGCCAGCAGCCTCCAACAGACAGGGGTAGGGTACGACACCGGGGAGCTGTTTTTT. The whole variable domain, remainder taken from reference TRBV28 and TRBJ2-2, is DVKVTQSSRYLVKRTGEKVFLECVQDMDHENMFWYRQDPGLGLRLIYFSYDVKMKEKGDIPEGYSVSREKKERFSLILESASTNQTSMYLCASSLQQTGVGYDTGELFFGEGSRLTVL.

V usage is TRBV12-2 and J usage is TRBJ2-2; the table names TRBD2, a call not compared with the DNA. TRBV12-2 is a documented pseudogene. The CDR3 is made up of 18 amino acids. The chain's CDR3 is CASRFTLTRASAFRELFF. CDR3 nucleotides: TGTGCAAGTCGCTTTACCCTAACGAGAGCCAGCGCATTCCGGGAGCTGTTTTTT.